What follows describes a single T cell receptor beta chain. The data stem from a study of T cell changes during pregnancy in multiple sclerosis. Sequenced by immunoSEQ multiplex PCR; TCRdb stores in-frame clones only, minus some. The table has about 59,000 clones, around 95% seen once; the top ten hold roughly 0.35%. The germline V gene encodes CDR1 SGHVS and CDR2 FNYEAQ. The CDR3 loop spans 12 amino acids. The V and J ends lost 10 bases and 3 bases respectively, with 12 bases between them. Sequences were derived from CD4+ T cells from peripheral blood mononuclear cells, sampled before pregnancy. V usage is TRBV7-6 and J usage is TRBJ1-2, with a possible D match to TRBD1 (5 bases). This sequence originates from a female donor with multiple sclerosis, enrolled in a pregnancy study. CDR3 in amino acids: CATSQGDYGYTF. The CDR3, as DNA: TGTGCCACCTCCCAGGGCGACTATGGCTACACCTTC.